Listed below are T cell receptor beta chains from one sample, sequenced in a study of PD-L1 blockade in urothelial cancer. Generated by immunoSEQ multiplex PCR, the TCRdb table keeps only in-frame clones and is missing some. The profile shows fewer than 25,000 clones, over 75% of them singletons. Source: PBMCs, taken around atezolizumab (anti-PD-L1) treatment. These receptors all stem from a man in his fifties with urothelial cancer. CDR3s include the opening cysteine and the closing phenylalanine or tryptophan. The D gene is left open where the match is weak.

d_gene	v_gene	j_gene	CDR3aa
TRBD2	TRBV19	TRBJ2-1	CATAGGFSEQFF
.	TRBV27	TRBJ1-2	CAARESGRTYGYTF
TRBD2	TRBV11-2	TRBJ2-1	CASSLIGTSPPVNEQFF
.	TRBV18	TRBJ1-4	CASSPRRGEKLFF
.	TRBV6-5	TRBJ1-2	CASSYLQNNGYTF
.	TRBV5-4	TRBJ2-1	CASSLARLMRSNEQFF
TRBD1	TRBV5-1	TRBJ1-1	CASSFNSGTGEAFF
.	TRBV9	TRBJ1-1	CASSRSRVEGLNTEAFF
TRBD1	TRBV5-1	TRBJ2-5	CASSHDGTVQETQYF
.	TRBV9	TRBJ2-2	CASSVGGRGHSGELFF
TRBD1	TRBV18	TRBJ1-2	CASSPDRAANYGYTF
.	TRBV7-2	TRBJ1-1	CASSLDGGAGTEAFF